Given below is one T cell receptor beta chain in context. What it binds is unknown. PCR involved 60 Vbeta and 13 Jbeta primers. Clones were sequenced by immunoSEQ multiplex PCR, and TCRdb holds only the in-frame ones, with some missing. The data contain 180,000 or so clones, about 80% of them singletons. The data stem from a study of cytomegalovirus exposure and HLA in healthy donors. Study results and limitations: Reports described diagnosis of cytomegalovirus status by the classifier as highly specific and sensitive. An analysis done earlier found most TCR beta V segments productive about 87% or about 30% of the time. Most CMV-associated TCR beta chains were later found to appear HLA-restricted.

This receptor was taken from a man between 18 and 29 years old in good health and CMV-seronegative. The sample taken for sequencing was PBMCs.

The CDR3 DNA reads as TGTGCCAGCAGTTTAGTTGGGAGGGCCAGTCCCGGGGAGCTGTTTTTT. This sequence encodes CASSLVGRASPGELFF. The chain carries TRBV28 and TRBJ2-2; 7 positions agree with TRBD2. CDR1 is MDHEN and CDR2 is SYDVKM in the germline V gene. Trimming at V came to 2 bases and at J to 6 bases, leaving 9 bases not matched to a gene. The CDR3 runs to 16 residues.